These T cell receptor beta chains were read from a single sample in a study of blood T cell repertoires in COVID-19. Assay: immunoSEQ multiplex PCR; the TCRdb copy retains only in-frame clones and omits some. The table shows under 300,000 clones, with around 89% occurring only once. The sample was PBMCs or T cells enriched from blood (not recorded which). These receptors originate from a woman between 18 and 29 years old who had recovered from COVID-19. Each CDR3 is given with its conserved first and last residue. D genes are given only for firm matches. Some rows have no size entry. The others give once, few or many, or a class for an expanded clone.

d_gene: -
j_gene: TRBJ1-1
v_gene: TRBV10-2
abundance: -
CDR3aa: CASTSGGRNTEAFF
CDR3nt: TGCGCCAGCACCTCGGGGGGCAGGAACACTGAAGCTTTCTTT

d_gene: -
j_gene: TRBJ2-1
v_gene: TRBV3-1/TRBV3-2
abundance: -
CDR3aa: CASSQVRDGGLQGEQFF
CDR3nt: TGTGCCAGCAGCCAAGTAAGGGACGGGGGGCTACAGGGTGAGCAGTTCTTC

d_gene: TRBD1
j_gene: TRBJ1-3
v_gene: TRBV18
abundance: -
CDR3aa: CASSPTGRTGNTIYF
CDR3nt: TGTGCCAGCTCCCCGACAGGGAGAACTGGAAACACCATATATTTT

d_gene: TRBD2
j_gene: TRBJ2-5
v_gene: TRBV6-4
abundance: -
CDR3aa: CAKLAGVETQYF
CDR3nt: TGTGCCAAACTAGCGGGGGTGGAGACCCAGTACTTC

d_gene: TRBD1
j_gene: TRBJ2-2
v_gene: TRBV28
abundance: -
CDR3aa: CASSFWGGQGGNTGELFF
CDR3nt: TGTGCCAGCAGTTTTTGGGGAGGACAGGGGGGGAACACCGGGGAGCTGTTTTTT

d_gene: TRBD2
j_gene: TRBJ2-3
v_gene: TRBV5-4
abundance: -
CDR3aa: CASLTRGGPSADTQYF
CDR3nt: TGTGCCAGCTTGACCCGGGGGGGCCCTAGCGCAGATACGCAGTATTTT

d_gene: TRBD1
j_gene: TRBJ1-4
v_gene: TRBV11-2
abundance: -
CDR3aa: CASSSQQGKLFF
CDR3nt: TGTGCCAGCAGCTCCCAACAGGGGAAACTGTTTTTT

d_gene: -
j_gene: TRBJ2-7
v_gene: TRBV7-8
abundance: -
CDR3aa: CASSRTLRQPYEQYF
CDR3nt: TGTGCCAGCAGCCGTACCCTTAGACAGCCCTACGAGCAGTACTTC

d_gene: -
j_gene: TRBJ2-7
v_gene: TRBV9
abundance: -
CDR3aa: CASSVAGSGYEQYF
CDR3nt: TGTGCCAGCAGCGTAGCGGGTAGCGGCTACGAGCAGTACTTC

d_gene: TRBD1
j_gene: TRBJ2-5
v_gene: TRBV2
abundance: once
CDR3aa: CAILWDRGYQETQYF
CDR3nt: TGTGCCATTCTTTGGGACAGGGGGTACCAAGAGACCCAGTACTTC

d_gene: TRBD2
j_gene: TRBJ2-7
v_gene: TRBV11-2
abundance: -
CDR3aa: CASSLVIPGLATEQYF
CDR3nt: TGTGCCAGCAGCTTAGTAATCCCGGGACTAGCGACGGAGCAGTACTTC

d_gene: TRBD2
j_gene: TRBJ2-1
v_gene: TRBV5-1
abundance: -
CDR3aa: CASRASGGSFYNEQFF
CDR3nt: TGCGCCAGCAGGGCTAGCGGGGGCTCTTTCTACAATGAGCAGTTCTTC

d_gene: -
j_gene: TRBJ2-5
v_gene: TRBV16
abundance: -
CDR3aa: CASSQTRVTQETQYF
CDR3nt: TGTGCCAGCAGCCAAACTCGCGTCACCCAAGAGACCCAGTACTTC

d_gene: TRBD2
j_gene: TRBJ2-3
v_gene: TRBV28
abundance: -
CDR3aa: CASSLVGTSGGPDSTDTQYF
CDR3nt: TGTGCCAGCAGTTTAGTAGGCACTAGCGGGGGGCCTGACTCCACAGATACGCAGTATTTT

d_gene: -
j_gene: TRBJ2-7
v_gene: TRBV12-3/TRBV12-4
abundance: once
CDR3aa: CASSLAGDEQYF
CDR3nt: TGTGCCAGCAGTTTAGCGGGCGACGAGCAGTACTTC

d_gene: TRBD1
j_gene: TRBJ1-1
v_gene: TRBV27
abundance: once
CDR3aa: CASSRWTGGLNTEAFF
CDR3nt: TGTGCCAGCAGTAGATGGACAGGGGGCCTGAACACTGAAGCTTTCTTT

d_gene: -
j_gene: TRBJ1-5
v_gene: TRBV18
abundance: -
CDR3aa: CASSLQGKDQPQHF
CDR3nt: TGTGCCAGCTCATTACAGGGTAAGGATCAGCCCCAGCATTTT

d_gene: -
j_gene: TRBJ2-1
v_gene: TRBV24-1
abundance: -
CDR3aa: CATSEGDTYNEQFF
CDR3nt: TGTGCCACCAGTGAGGGGGACACCTACAATGAGCAGTTCTTC

d_gene: -
j_gene: TRBJ1-1
v_gene: TRBV9
abundance: -
CDR3aa: CASSALMGTGLEAFF
CDR3nt: TGTGCCAGCAGCGCCTTAATGGGGACTGGGTTAGAAGCTTTCTTT

d_gene: TRBD1
j_gene: TRBJ2-3
v_gene: TRBV7-3
abundance: -
CDR3aa: CASSLSRQGSTDTQYF
CDR3nt: TGTGCCAGCAGCTTATCAAGACAGGGTAGCACAGATACGCAGTATTTT

d_gene: -
j_gene: TRBJ1-2
v_gene: TRBV2
abundance: -
CDR3aa: CASSERGFLYGYTF
CDR3nt: TGTGCCAGCAGTGAAAGGGGGTTCCTCTATGGCTACACCTTC

d_gene: TRBD1
j_gene: TRBJ2-1
v_gene: TRBV7-9
abundance: -
CDR3aa: CASSRDRALRNEQFF
CDR3nt: TGTGCCAGCAGCCGGGACAGGGCACTGAGGAATGAGCAGTTCTTC

d_gene: -
j_gene: TRBJ2-2
v_gene: TRBV10-3
abundance: -
CDR3aa: CAIKEVHVDTGELFF
CDR3nt: TGTGCCATCAAGGAGGTTCACGTCGACACCGGGGAGCTGTTTTTT

d_gene: -
j_gene: TRBJ1-4
v_gene: TRBV27
abundance: -
CDR3aa: CASSPGVTNEKLFF
CDR3nt: TGTGCCAGCAGCCCGGGGGTAACTAATGAAAAACTGTTTTTT

d_gene: TRBD2
j_gene: TRBJ2-1
v_gene: TRBV5-1
abundance: -
CDR3aa: CASSSLAGGQYNEQFF
CDR3nt: TGCGCCAGCAGCTCCCTCGCGGGGGGGCAGTACAATGAGCAGTTCTTC

d_gene: TRBD1
j_gene: TRBJ1-4
v_gene: TRBV28
abundance: -
CDR3aa: CASSTSGTANEKLFF
CDR3nt: TGTGCCAGCAGCACTTCCGGGACAGCTAATGAAAAACTGTTTTTT

d_gene: TRBD2
j_gene: TRBJ2-2
v_gene: TRBV27
abundance: -
CDR3aa: CASSKQAGAATGELFF
CDR3nt: TGTGCCAGCAGTAAACAAGCGGGGGCCGCCACCGGGGAGCTGTTTTTT

d_gene: -
j_gene: TRBJ2-5
v_gene: TRBV5-1
abundance: -
CDR3aa: CASSLAIVRGPKKTQYF
CDR3nt: TGCGCCAGCAGCTTGGCTATTGTGCGGGGCCCCAAGAAGACCCAGTACTTC

d_gene: TRBD2
j_gene: TRBJ2-5
v_gene: TRBV5-1
abundance: -
CDR3aa: CASSFGTSYTEETQYF
CDR3nt: TGCGCCAGCAGCTTCGGGACTAGCTATACGGAGGAGACCCAGTACTTC

d_gene: TRBD1
j_gene: TRBJ2-7
v_gene: TRBV28
abundance: -
CDR3aa: CASSSPGQGPGVEQYF
CDR3nt: TGTGCCAGCAGTTCGCCGGGACAGGGTCCTGGGGTCGAGCAGTACTTC

d_gene: -
j_gene: TRBJ1-3
v_gene: TRBV5-6
abundance: -
CDR3aa: CASSEGPTGGNTIYF
CDR3nt: TGTGCCAGCAGCGAGGGCCCCACTGGGGGAAACACCATATATTTT

d_gene: -
j_gene: TRBJ1-1
v_gene: TRBV7-9
abundance: -
CDR3aa: CASNGDRNTEAFF
CDR3nt: TGTGCCAGCAACGGAGACAGGAACACTGAAGCTTTCTTT

d_gene: TRBD1
j_gene: TRBJ2-3
v_gene: TRBV11-2
abundance: -
CDR3aa: CASSSLSDRELNTQYF
CDR3nt: TGTGCCAGCAGCTCCCTGTCGGACAGGGAATTGAATACGCAGTATTTT

d_gene: -
j_gene: TRBJ1-2
v_gene: TRBV5-1
abundance: -
CDR3aa: CASSLDPGWYGYTF
CDR3nt: TGCGCCAGCAGCTTGGACCCAGGGTGGTATGGCTACACCTTC

d_gene: TRBD1
j_gene: TRBJ2-7
v_gene: TRBV11-2
abundance: -
CDR3aa: CASSRDRGTGEQYF
CDR3nt: TGTGCCAGCAGCAGGGACAGGGGGACGGGGGAGCAGTACTTC

d_gene: -
j_gene: TRBJ2-5
v_gene: TRBV27
abundance: -
CDR3aa: CASSLGLGRTQYF
CDR3nt: TGTGCCAGCAGTTTGGGTCTAGGGAGGACCCAGTACTTC

d_gene: TRBD1
j_gene: TRBJ1-6
v_gene: TRBV5-6
abundance: -
CDR3aa: CASSLDPGQGKPLHF
CDR3nt: TGTGCCAGCAGCTTGGACCCGGGACAGGGTAAACCCCTCCACTTT

d_gene: TRBD2
j_gene: TRBJ2-3
v_gene: TRBV7-3
abundance: -
CDR3aa: CASSLQAGGQGTDTQYF
CDR3nt: TGTGCCAGCAGCTTACAGGCGGGGGGGCAGGGCACAGATACGCAGTATTTT

d_gene: TRBD1
j_gene: TRBJ1-2
v_gene: TRBV28
abundance: once
CDR3aa: CASSRSGTGGEYQGYTF
CDR3nt: TGTGCCAGCAGCCGCTCCGGGACAGGGGGAGAATATCAGGGCTACACCTTC

d_gene: -
j_gene: TRBJ1-2
v_gene: TRBV5-6
abundance: -
CDR3aa: CASSPGDRNYGYTF
CDR3nt: TGTGCCAGCAGCCCAGGGGACCGCAACTATGGCTACACCTTC

d_gene: -
j_gene: TRBJ1-2
v_gene: TRBV4-2
abundance: -
CDR3aa: CASSQSGGVDYGYTF
CDR3nt: TGTGCCAGCAGCCAAAGTGGGGGGGTTGACTATGGCTACACCTTC

d_gene: TRBD1
j_gene: TRBJ1-6
v_gene: TRBV27
abundance: -
CDR3aa: CASSSWTGNSPLHF
CDR3nt: TGTGCCAGCAGTTCCTGGACAGGGAATTCACCCCTCCACTTT

d_gene: -
j_gene: TRBJ1-2
v_gene: TRBV4-2
abundance: -
CDR3aa: CASSPTRNYGYTF
CDR3nt: TGTGCCAGCAGCCCCACAAGAAACTATGGCTACACCTTC

d_gene: -
j_gene: TRBJ1-3
v_gene: TRBV7-6
abundance: -
CDR3aa: CASSLSPWGDTIYF
CDR3nt: TGTGCCAGCAGCTTAAGTCCGTGGGGAGACACCATATATTTT

d_gene: TRBD1
j_gene: TRBJ1-2
v_gene: TRBV6-2/TRBV6-3
abundance: -
CDR3aa: CASSTSRDRVPGYTF
CDR3nt: TGTGCCAGCAGTACATCCCGGGACAGGGTGCCCGGCTACACCTTC

d_gene: -
j_gene: TRBJ2-7
v_gene: TRBV12-3/TRBV12-4
abundance: -
CDR3aa: CASRSGTPSEQYF
CDR3nt: TGTGCCAGCAGGTCGGGGACACCATCCGAGCAGTACTTC

d_gene: -
j_gene: TRBJ2-1
v_gene: TRBV5-4
abundance: -
CDR3aa: CASSVGNEQFF
CDR3nt: TGTGCCAGCAGCGTCGGCAATGAGCAGTTCTTC

d_gene: TRBD1
j_gene: TRBJ1-2
v_gene: TRBV6-5
abundance: -
CDR3aa: CASSYSGQGNYGYTF
CDR3nt: TGTGCCAGCAGTTACTCCGGACAGGGCAACTATGGCTACACCTTC

d_gene: -
j_gene: TRBJ1-2
v_gene: TRBV7-2
abundance: once
CDR3aa: CASSYGQPYGYTF
CDR3nt: TGTGCCAGCAGCTACGGACAGCCGTATGGCTACACCTTC

d_gene: -
j_gene: TRBJ2-5
v_gene: TRBV2
abundance: -
CDR3aa: CASIIGRREETQYF
CDR3nt: TGTGCCAGCATCATAGGTCGCCGGGAAGAGACCCAGTACTTC

d_gene: TRBD2
j_gene: TRBJ2-2
v_gene: TRBV5-4
abundance: -
CDR3aa: CASSLELAGGSITGELFF
CDR3nt: TGTGCCAGCAGCTTGGAACTAGCGGGGGGTTCGATCACCGGGGAGCTGTTTTTT

d_gene: -
j_gene: TRBJ1-3
v_gene: TRBV18
abundance: -
CDR3aa: CASSPGASSNTIYF
CDR3nt: TGTGCCAGCTCACCGGGGGCCAGTTCAAACACCATATATTTT